The TCR beta chain under discussion was sequenced for a study of PD-1 blockade in mismatch repair-deficient tumors. For the study at large: Enrolled about 2012-2017, patients had progressing, pretreated mismatch repair-deficient cancers of 11 to 13 types. Study-wide results and limits: After pembrolizumab, tumor-resident clones rose rapidly, then generally contracted before radiologic responses.

Here immunoSEQ multiplex PCR was the method, and the copy in TCRdb shows in-frame clones only, minus some. The sample has tens of thousands of clones, roughly three quarters seen once. All patients were mismatch repair deficient, assessed by either PCR or immunohistochemistry. TCRs were sequenced from a few patients responding to pembrolizumab. Notes on this clone: The target antigen is unknown.

The CDR3 has 15 amino acids. Germline CDR1 reads SGHNT; CDR2 reads YYREEE (reference sequence). V was clipped by 4 bases and J by 6 bases; unmatched bases: 6. J is TRBJ1-4 and V is TRBV5-4; TRBD1 aligns across 10 bases. The receptor comes from an adult with mismatch repair-deficient cancer. Sample: peripheral blood, taken 4 weeks after starting pembrolizumab. CDR3 coding DNA: TGTGCCAGCAGCATCCGGACAGGGGGTGATGAAAAACTGTTTTTT. This codes for CASSIRTGGDEKLFF.